One sample yielded the 29 T cell receptor beta chains listed below, sequenced in a study of T cells in localized non-small cell lung cancer. Sequencing was performed with immunoSEQ multiplex PCR; in TCRdb, only in-frame clones are kept and a portion is missing. The sample holds 25,000 to 30,000 clones, around 90% seen once. Source: peripheral blood, taken before any cancer treatment. These receptors all stem from a female donor at least 60 years old with stage I lung adenocarcinoma.

This clone has a handful of counts. V and J are TRBV7-3 and TRBJ1-6; D is possibly TRBD1 (5 bases). CDR3 length: 14 amino acids. V was shortened by 2 bases and J by 11 bases, with 13 bases between the two germline ends. Germline CDR1 reads SGHTA; CDR2 reads FQGTGA. CDR3 loop: CASSLLGDKAPLHF. The CDR3 DNA reads TGTGCCAGCAGCTTATTAGGGGATAAGGCACCCCTCCACTTT. Together with reference TRBV7-3 and TRBJ1-6, the CDR3 gives the full variable domain: GAGVSQTPSNKVTEKGKYVELRCDPISGHTALYWYRQSLGQGPEFLIYFQGTGAADDSGLPNDRFFAVRPEGSVSTLKIQRTERGDSAVYLCASSLLGDKAPLHFGNGTRLTVT.

The CDR3 region has the DNA TGCGCCAGCAGTGAGGGCCTTGGAGCGAACACTGAAGCTTTCTTT. It encodes CASSEGLGANTEAFF. The rearrangement joins TRBV10-1 to TRBJ1-1; D is uncertain. Trimming removed 2 bases from V and 1 base from J, with 11 bases in between. This CDR3 region has 15 residues. CDR1 and CDR2 from the germline V gene are WNHNN and SYGVQD (reference sequence).

This clone has a handful of counts. The chain uses TRBV28 and TRBJ1-1; 9 bases are a match to TRBD1. The V and J ends lost 7 bases and 1 base, in that order; junction bases with no gene match: 4. CDR1 is MDHEN, CDR2 SYDVKM, per germline. The length of the CDR3 is 14 residues. CDR3: CASIAGQGNTEAFF. The CDR3 DNA follows: TGTGCCAGCATTGCGGGACAGGGGAACACTGAAGCTTTCTTT.

This sequence joins TRBV11-1 and TRBJ1-6; D is uncertain. Per germline, CDR1 SGHAT and CDR2 FQDESV (reference sequence). Trimming left V 1 base short and J 8 bases short, with 6 bases between. The CDR3 contains 13 residues. DNA for the CDR3: TGTGCCAGCAGCTTAGTGGGCGATTCACCCCTCCACTTT. Amino acids: CASSLVGDSPLHF.

This clone occurred once. The J gene is TRBJ1-4, the V gene TRBV15; D may be TRBD1 (5 bases). The V and J ends lost 1 base and 8 bases respectively, with 8 bases between them. Germline V gives CDR1 LNHNV, CDR2 YYDKDF (reference sequence). CDR3 length: 13 residues. The CDR3 DNA follows: TGTGCCACCAGCAGAGCGACAGACGAAAAACTGTTTTTT. Translated, it gives CATSRATDEKLFF.

This clone was found once. The chain links TRBV28 to TRBJ2-7; D is undetermined. Germline CDR1 reads MDHEN; CDR2 reads SYDVKM. The CDR3 extends over 12 amino acids. The V gene lost 8 bases and the J gene lost 1 base, with 9 bases spanning the gap. CDR3 amino acids: CASLTNSYEQYF. Written as DNA, the CDR3 is TGTGCCAGCCTTACAAATTCCTACGAGCAGTACTTC.

The CDR3 DNA follows: TGTGCCAGCAGCCCGGTACAGGGGGGCAACGTCTATGGCTACACCTTC. This codes for CASSPVQGGNVYGYTF. The chain uses TRBV5-4 and TRBJ1-2, with 8 bases aligning to TRBD1. The germline gives CDR1 SGHNT, CDR2 YYREEE (reference sequence). The CDR3 is 16 residues long. The trim removed 4 bases at V and 4 bases at J, leaving 12 bases unmatched. Filled out from reference TRBV5-4 and TRBJ1-2, the complete variable domain reads ETGVTQSPTHLIKTRGQQVTLRCSSQSGHNTVSWYQQALGQGPQFIFQYYREEENGRGNFPPRFSGLQFPNYSSELNVNALELDDSALYLCASSPVQGGNVYGYTFGSGTRLTVV.

The V call is TRBV7-9, the J call TRBJ2-7; perhaps TRBD2 as D (5 bases). V was trimmed by 4 bases and J by 6 bases, leaving 13 bases between them. This CDR3 contains 13 residues. Germline loops: CDR1 SEHNR, CDR2 FQNEAQ (reference sequence). The CDR3 reads CASSSDFPSEQYF. CDR3 coding DNA: TGTGCCAGCAGCTCGGACTTTCCCTCCGAGCAGTACTTC.

The J gene is TRBJ1-1, the V gene TRBV15, with D perhaps matching TRBD1 (5 bases). Germline V lookup: CDR1 LNHNV, CDR2 YYDKDF (reference sequence). V was shortened by 2 bases and J by 0 bases, with 10 bases between the two germline ends. There are 15 residues in the CDR3. The CDR3 is CATSRIQDLNTEAFF. As DNA, the CDR3 is TGTGCCACCAGCAGAATACAGGACTTGAACACTGAAGCTTTCTTT.

The chain couples TRBV28 to TRBJ1-2; no reliable D call. The CDR3 totals 17 residues. Germline assignment: CDR1 MDHEN and CDR2 SYDVKM. The ends were cut back, 3 bases at V and 5 bases at J, with 22 bases in the middle. DNA for the CDR3: TGTGCCAGCAGTTTTAATTTAGGTGCAGCGCCGGGGTATGGCTACACCTTC. This encodes CASSFNLGAAPGYGYTF.

The chain carries TRBV6-1 and TRBJ1-4; D is undetermined. V was cut by 4 bases and J by 0 bases, with 9 bases left in between. The V gene's germline CDR1 is MNHNS and CDR2 SASEGT. This CDR3 is built from 15 residues. CDR3 sequence (DNA): TGTGCCAGCAGTGGCCAGATCGCAACTAATGAAAAACTGTTTTTT. Residues: CASSGQIATNEKLFF.

V usage is TRBV20-1 and J usage is TRBJ1-2; D remains unclear. The CDR3 runs 11 residues. From germline, CDR1 is DFQATT and CDR2 SNEGSKA (reference sequence). Trimming pared 4 bases from V and 8 bases from J, leaving 11 bases between. Here the CDR3 reads CSAKATEGYTF. CDR3 nucleotides: TGCAGTGCTAAAGCTACGGAAGGCTACACCTTC.

The chain employs TRBV28 and TRBJ1-3; unclear D gene. CDR1 and CDR2 (germline): MDHEN, SYDVKM. CDR3 length equals 14 residues. V lost 7 bases and J 2 bases, leaving 12 bases between the germline ends. CDR3 coding DNA: TGTGCCAGCACTCAGGTGCTCCCTGGAAACACCATATATTTT. Residues: CASTQVLPGNTIYF.

The rearrangement joins TRBV6-6 to TRBJ2-1; 10 bases line up with TRBD1. J lost 5 bases, V lost 7 bases, and 5 bases had no gene match. Germline assignment: CDR1 MNHNY and CDR2 SVGAGI (reference sequence). The CDR3 covers 14 residues. The CDR3 region has the DNA TGTGCCAGCACCCTGGGACAGGGGAACAATGAGCAGTTCTTC. Protein sequence: CASTLGQGNNEQFF.

The rearrangement links TRBV29-1 to TRBJ2-4; possibly TRBD1 or TRBD2 for D (5 bases each). The CDR3 sequence is 15 residues long. Looked up from germline, CDR1 is SQVTM and CDR2 is ANQGSEA. With 0 bases removed from V and 6 bases from J, the gap between germline ends came to 15 bases. The CDR3 DNA follows: TGCAGCGTTGAAGATCTGGGGACCGGAGGAAACATTCAGTACTTC. It encodes CSVEDLGTGGNIQYF.

The chain employs TRBV5-4 and TRBJ2-3; TRBD2 is a possible D gene (5 bases). The CDR3 spans 14 residues. V was trimmed by 3 bases and J by 4 bases, leaving 12 bases between them. In germline, CDR1 is SGHNT, CDR2 YYREEE (reference sequence). CDR3 sequence (DNA): TGTGCCAGCAGCTCCTTGGACTTCTCAGATACGCAGTATTTT. Its translation is CASSSLDFSDTQYF.

The CDR3 DNA sequence: TGTGCCAGCAGCACCAAGGGACAGGGGGCCAGAGAGACCCAGTACTTC. Amino acids: CASSTKGQGARETQYF. The chain combines TRBV7-2 with TRBJ2-5, with 12 bases aligning to TRBD1. Germline CDR1 is SGHTA and CDR2 is FQGNSA. V was pared by 5 bases and J by 4 bases, with 8 bases of the junction left unmatched. The CDR3 is 16 amino acids.

The chain recombines TRBV28 with TRBJ1-3; TRBD1 might be the D (5 bases). Per the germline V gene, CDR1 is MDHEN and CDR2 is SYDVKM. V lost 2 bases to trimming and J lost 9 bases, with 8 bases between them. The CDR3 sequence is 12 residues long. The CDR3 nucleotides read TGTGCCAGCAGTTTAGGTACAGGCACCATATATTTT. This translates into CASSLGTGTIYF.

The gene calls are TRBV19 and TRBJ2-7; maybe TRBD1 (7 bases). The CDR3 is made up of 14 amino acids. V was cut by 1 base and J by 3 bases, with 10 bases left in between. Germline V CDR1 and CDR2: LNHDA, SQIVND (reference sequence). The CDR3 sequence is CASSIGRDSYEQYF. The DNA of the CDR3 is TGTGCCAGTAGTATAGGGCGGGACAGCTACGAGCAGTACTTC.

The rearrangement links TRBV19 to TRBJ1-4; D is unclear. CDR1 and CDR2 (germline): LNHDA, SQIVND (reference sequence). The CDR3 loop spans 15 amino acids. V was clipped by 5 bases and J by 5 bases, with 15 bases between them. The CDR3 DNA follows: TGTGCCAGTAGTTCCCGCTCGACGGGGAATGAAAAACTGTTTTTT. Translation gives CASSSRSTGNEKLFF.

The chain couples TRBV9 to TRBJ1-6, with 8 bases identical to TRBD1. This CDR3 has 19 amino acids. Trimming removed 0 bases from V and 9 bases from J; junction bases left unmatched: 17. Germline assignment: CDR1 SGDLS and CDR2 YYNGEE. CDR3 amino acids: CASSVDAPYYRGRGSPLHF. The DNA of the CDR3 is TGTGCCAGCAGCGTAGACGCCCCGTATTACAGGGGGAGAGGTTCACCCCTCCACTTT.

Comment on this clone: Other nucleotide sequences from this sample produce the same CDR3. This sequence joins TRBV6-6 and TRBJ1-5; a possible D gene is TRBD1 (6 bases). V was pared by 0 bases and J by 4 bases, with 7 bases between. The CDR3 runs 14 residues. Germline CDR1 MNHNY, CDR2 SVGAGI (reference sequence). The CDR3: CASSYSGGNQPQHF. CDR3 in DNA: TGTGCCAGCAGTTACTCAGGGGGGAATCAGCCCCAGCATTTT.

The V call is TRBV6-5, the J call TRBJ2-3, with D possibly being TRBD2 (5 bases). V shed 0 bases and J shed 3 bases, with 7 bases lying between them. Per the germline V gene, CDR1 is MNHEY and CDR2 is SVGAGI. This CDR3 has 14 amino acids. The CDR3: CASSYSGRTDTQYF. The CDR3 bases are TGTGCCAGCAGTTACTCGGGGAGAACAGATACGCAGTATTTT.

The chain combines TRBV5-1 with TRBJ2-7, with 9 bases lining up with TRBD1. Trimming cost V 4 bases and J 5 bases; bases outside gene matches: 10. The CDR3 is made up of 15 amino acids. The germline CDR1 and CDR2 sequences are SGHRS and YFSETQ. The CDR3 sequence is CASSRSGTGIDEQYF. The CDR3, as DNA: TGCGCCAGCAGCCGGTCCGGGACAGGGATCGACGAGCAGTACTTC. The variable domain in full, with the rest retrieved from reference TRBV5-1 and TRBJ2-7, is KAGVTQTPRYLIKTRGQQVTLSCSPISGHRSVSWYQQTPGQGLQFLFEYFSETQRNKGNFPGRFSGRQFSNSRSEMNVSTLELGDSALYLCASSRSGTGIDEQYFGPGTRLTVT.

The genes are TRBV5-1 and TRBJ1-2; no firm D call. Germline CDR1 and CDR2: SGHRS and YFSETQ. V shed 2 bases and J shed 3 bases, with 8 bases lying between them. The CDR3 spans 13 residues. CDR3: CASSFSTYYGYTF. The CDR3, as DNA: TGCGCCAGCAGCTTTAGTACGTACTATGGCTACACCTTC.

This chain uses TRBV5-4 with TRBJ1-2; possible D gene TRBD1, 5 bases. The CDR3 runs 14 residues. The germline V gene encodes CDR1 SGHNT and CDR2 YYREEE (reference sequence). The V and J ends lost 3 bases and 1 base respectively, with 10 bases between them. CDR3 DNA sequence: TGTGCCAGCAGCTCCCTGGGGGGTAACTATGGCTACACCTTC. It encodes CASSSLGGNYGYTF.

The CDR3 reads CATKRAAGDDYEQYF. CDR3 DNA sequence: TGCGCCACGAAAAGGGCGGCAGGGGATGACTACGAGCAGTACTTC. V is TRBV5-1 and J is TRBJ2-7; D possibly corresponds to TRBD1 (6 bases). CDR1 SGHRS and CDR2 YFSETQ come from the germline V gene. Trimming cost V 9 bases and J 3 bases, with 22 bases left between them. The CDR3 contains 15 residues.

This rearrangement joins TRBV19 to TRBJ2-4, with D uncertain. V was shortened by 4 bases and J by 0 bases, with 4 bases between the two germline ends. The CDR3 is 13 amino acids. Germline CDR1 LNHDA, CDR2 SQIVND (reference sequence). The DNA of the CDR3 is TGTGCCAGTAGTACAGGAGCCAAAAACATTCAGTACTTC. Its protein product is CASSTGAKNIQYF.

V is TRBV6-6 and J is TRBJ1-5, with a tentative D call TRBD1 (6 bases). There are 15 residues in the CDR3. Germline V lookup: CDR1 MNHNY, CDR2 SVGAGI (reference sequence). V was clipped by 7 bases and J by 6 bases, with 19 bases between them. Here the CDR3 reads CASKLRGGHGQPQHF. CDR3 nucleotides: TGTGCCAGCAAGTTAAGGGGGGGGCATGGTCAGCCCCAGCATTTT.